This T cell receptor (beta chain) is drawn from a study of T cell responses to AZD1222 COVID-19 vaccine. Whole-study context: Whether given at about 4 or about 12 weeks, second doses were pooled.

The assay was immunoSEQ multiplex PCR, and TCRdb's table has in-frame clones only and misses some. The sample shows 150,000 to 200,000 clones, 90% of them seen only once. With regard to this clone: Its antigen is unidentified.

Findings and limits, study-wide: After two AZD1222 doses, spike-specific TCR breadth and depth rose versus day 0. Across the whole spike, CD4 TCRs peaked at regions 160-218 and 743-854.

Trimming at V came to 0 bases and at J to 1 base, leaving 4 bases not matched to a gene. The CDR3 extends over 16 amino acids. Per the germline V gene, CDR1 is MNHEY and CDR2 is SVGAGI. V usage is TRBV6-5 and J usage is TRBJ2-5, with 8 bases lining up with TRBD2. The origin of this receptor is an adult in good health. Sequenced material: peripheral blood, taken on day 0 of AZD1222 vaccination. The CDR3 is CASSYSGGGSQETQYF. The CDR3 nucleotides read TGTGCCAGCAGTTACTCCGGGGGGGGGTCCCAAGAGACCCAGTACTTC.